The next 13 T cell receptor beta chains were all read from a single sample in a study of blood T cells in healthy people across ages. PCR was performed a second time for roughly 7 to 12 cycles using a sample-barcoded 5' primer and a J-beta primer mix. TCRdb redid the calling of the 5' RACE reads with MiXCR, one entry per CDR3 protein. The data hold a few hundred thousand distinct CDR3 sequences, with 25% to 30% observed a single time. Input material: blood. The origin of the receptors is a woman aged 65 to 85 in good health.

The chain uses TRBV7-9 and TRBJ2-5, with 10 bases aligning to TRBD2. The DNA end is more similar to TRBJ2-7, so the J call may be wrong. The CDR3 is made up of 15 amino acids. Per germline, CDR1 SEHNR and CDR2 FQNEAQ (reference sequence). The CDR3 sequence: CASSKGLARFGEQYF. CDR3 DNA sequence: TGTGCCAGCAGCAAGGGACTAGCGCGGTTCGGCGAGCAGTACTTC.

The chain links TRBV20-1 to TRBJ1-5; D is unclear. Germline CDR1 and CDR2: DFQATT and SNEGSKA (reference sequence). The CDR3 has 14 residues. V lost 2 bases and J lost 0, with 8 bases in between. The CDR3 loop is CSARKNPSNQPQHF. CDR3 in DNA: TGCAGTGCTAGAAAGAACCCTAGCAATCAGCCCCAGCATTTT.

The chain recombines TRBV9 with TRBJ1-1, with a possible D match to TRBD1 (6 bases). CDR1 is SGDLS, CDR2 YYNGEE, per germline. The V gene lost 4 bases and the J gene lost 0 bases, with 16 bases spanning the gap. The CDR3 covers 16 residues. The CDR3: CASSRQMTGLNTEAFF. CDR3 coding DNA: TGTGCCAGCAGCAGGCAGATGACAGGTTTGAACACTGAAGCTTTCTTT.

The chain has TRBV6-6 and TRBJ2-5, with D perhaps being TRBD1 or TRBD2 (6 bases each). Germline V lookup: CDR1 MNHNY, CDR2 SVGAGI (reference sequence). The CDR3 has 13 amino acids. V was cut by 7 bases and J by 4 bases, with 13 bases left in between. CDR3 bases: TGTGCCAGCAAGGGGGGATCTAGAGAGACCCAGTACTTC. Its translation: CASKGGSRETQYF.

The chain has TRBV20-1 and TRBJ1-2; 8 bases align to TRBD1. This CDR3 is built from 12 residues. V lost 6 bases and J lost 10; bases outside the gene matches: 10. CDR1 and CDR2 from the germline V gene are DFQATT and SNEGSKA (reference sequence). The CDR3 spells CSARTGHGDYTF. CDR3 coding DNA: TGCAGTGCGCGGACAGGGCATGGTGACTACACCTTC.

J is TRBJ1-2 and V is TRBV29-1, with D perhaps TRBD1 (6 bases). This CDR3 has 15 residues. Per germline, CDR1 SQVTM and CDR2 ANQGSEA. The V and J ends lost 0 bases and 6 bases respectively, with 17 bases between them. The CDR3 sequence is CSVEDGGTGFHGYTF. Written as DNA, the CDR3 is TGCAGCGTTGAAGACGGAGGTACAGGGTTCCATGGCTACACCTTC.

The rearrangement joins TRBV7-2 to TRBJ2-3; D uncertain. Germline values: CDR1 SGHTA, CDR2 FQGNSA. The CDR3 runs 16 residues. Trimming cost V 5 bases and J 2 bases, with 17 bases left between them. The CDR3 nucleotides are TGTGCCAGCAGCCACCCCGTCGGCATAAACACAGATACGCAGTATTTT. Protein: CASSHPVGINTDTQYF.

Only a few counts were recorded for this clonotype. The chain carries TRBV18 and TRBJ2-5; the D gene is possibly TRBD2 (5 bases). The tail of the sequence fits TRBJ2-7 better, so the J call may be wrong. CDR1 and CDR2 from the germline V gene are KGHSH and LQKENI. CDR3 length equals 16 residues. The CDR3 reads CASSPQLFAGTYEQYF. CDR3 sequence (DNA): TGTGCCAGCTCACCTCAGCTATTCGCGGGCACCTACGAGCAGTACTTC.

This chain links TRBV11-3 with TRBJ2-1, with 12 nucleotides matching TRBD2. Trimming cost V 6 bases and J 5 bases; bases outside gene matches: 8. This CDR3 contains 16 residues. CDR1 SGHNT and CDR2 YENEEA come from the germline V gene. CDR3 nucleotide sequence: TGTGCCAGCAGTCCGCGGACTAGCGGGGCGAACAATGAGCAGTTCTTC. Translating it yields CASSPRTSGANNEQFF.

In its sample, this clonotype was seen a few times. The chain couples TRBV7-2 to TRBJ2-5; 9 bases line up with TRBD2. CDR3 size: 15 residues. The trim removed 4 bases at V and 5 bases at J, leaving 8 bases unmatched. Germline lookup yields CDR1 SGHTA and CDR2 FQGNSA. CDR3 in amino acids: CASSSSSGEGETQYF. DNA for the CDR3: TGTGCCAGCAGCTCCTCTAGCGGGGAGGGGGAGACCCAGTACTTC.

This clonotype was seen repeatedly, ten times or more. The rearrangement joins TRBV20-1 to TRBJ2-5; D unresolved. CDR3 length: 11 amino acids. Germline loops: CDR1 DFQATT, CDR2 SNEGSKA (reference sequence). Trimming pared 0 bases from V and 10 bases from J, leaving 9 bases between. This chain's CDR3 is CSAREPRVQYF. CDR3 in DNA: TGCAGTGCTAGAGAACCCCGGGTCCAGTACTTC.

This clonotype was detected ten times or more. This chain connects TRBV3-1 to TRBJ2-5; D is uncertain. The last part of the DNA fits TRBJ2-1 better; the J call may be wrong. Germline V gives CDR1 LGHDT, CDR2 YNNKEL (reference sequence). The CDR3 has 12 amino acids. For the CDR3, the DNA is TGTGCCAGCAGTACAAACTCGAATGAGCAGTTCTTC. Protein sequence: CASSTNSNEQFF.

This clonotype has more than one count but fewer than ten. The CDR3 DNA follows: TGTGCCAGCAGCTTAGGGCGTTCGAGATTAGACATTCAGTACTTC. Translated: CASSLGRSRLDIQYF. J is TRBJ2-4 and V is TRBV7-2, with D unclear. Per the germline V gene, CDR1 is SGHTA and CDR2 is FQGNSA. The germline V and J ends were trimmed by 1 base and 8 bases, with 15 bases remaining between them. The CDR3 covers 15 residues. Full variable domain (remainder filled in from reference TRBV7-2 and TRBJ2-4): GAGVSQSPSNKVTEKGKDVELRCDPISGHTALYWYRQSLGQGLEFLIYFQGNSAPDKSGLPSDRFSAERTGGSVSTLTIQRTQQEDSAVYLCASSLGRSRLDIQYFGAGTRLSVL.